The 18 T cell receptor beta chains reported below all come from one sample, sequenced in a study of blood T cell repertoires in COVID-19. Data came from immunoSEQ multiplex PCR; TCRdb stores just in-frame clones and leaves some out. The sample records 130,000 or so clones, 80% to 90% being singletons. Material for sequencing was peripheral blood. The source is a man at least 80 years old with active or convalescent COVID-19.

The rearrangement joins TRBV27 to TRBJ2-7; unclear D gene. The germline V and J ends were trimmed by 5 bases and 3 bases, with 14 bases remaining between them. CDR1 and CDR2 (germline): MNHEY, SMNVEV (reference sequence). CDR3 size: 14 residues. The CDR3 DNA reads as TGTGCCAGCAGTGACTCGGGTCGATTCTACGAGCAGTACTTC. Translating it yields CASSDSGRFYEQYF.

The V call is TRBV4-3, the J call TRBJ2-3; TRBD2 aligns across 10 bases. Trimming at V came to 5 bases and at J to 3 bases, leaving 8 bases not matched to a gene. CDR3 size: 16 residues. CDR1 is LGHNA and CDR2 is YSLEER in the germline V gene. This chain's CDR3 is CASSSGASGGTDTQYF. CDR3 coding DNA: TGCGCCAGCAGCTCAGGGGCTAGCGGGGGTACAGATACGCAGTATTTT.

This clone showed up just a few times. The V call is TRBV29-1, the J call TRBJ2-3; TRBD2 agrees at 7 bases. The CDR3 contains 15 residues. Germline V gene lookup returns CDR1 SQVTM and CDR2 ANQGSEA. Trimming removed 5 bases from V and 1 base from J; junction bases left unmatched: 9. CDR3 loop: CSVTLGLEGTDTQYF. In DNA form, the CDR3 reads TGCAGCGTTACATTAGGACTAGAGGGCACAGATACGCAGTATTTT.

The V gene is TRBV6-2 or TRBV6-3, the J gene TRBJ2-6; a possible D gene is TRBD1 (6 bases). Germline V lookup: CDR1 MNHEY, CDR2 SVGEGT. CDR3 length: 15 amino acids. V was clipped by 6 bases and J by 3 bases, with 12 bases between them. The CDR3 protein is CASSKSGVGANVLTF. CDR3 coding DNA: TGTGCCAGCAGCAAATCAGGGGTTGGGGCCAACGTCCTGACTTTC.

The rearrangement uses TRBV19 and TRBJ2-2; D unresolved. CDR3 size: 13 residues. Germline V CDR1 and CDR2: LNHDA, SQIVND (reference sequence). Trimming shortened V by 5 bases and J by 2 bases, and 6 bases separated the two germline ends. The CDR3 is CASSSSNTGELFF. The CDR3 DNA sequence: TGTGCCAGTAGTTCTTCTAACACCGGGGAGCTGTTTTTT.

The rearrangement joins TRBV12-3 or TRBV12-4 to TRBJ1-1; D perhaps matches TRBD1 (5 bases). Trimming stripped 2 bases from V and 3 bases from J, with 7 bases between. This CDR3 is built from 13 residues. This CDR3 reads CASSLWGDTEAFF. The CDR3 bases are TGTGCCAGCAGTTTATGGGGGGACACTGAAGCTTTCTTT.

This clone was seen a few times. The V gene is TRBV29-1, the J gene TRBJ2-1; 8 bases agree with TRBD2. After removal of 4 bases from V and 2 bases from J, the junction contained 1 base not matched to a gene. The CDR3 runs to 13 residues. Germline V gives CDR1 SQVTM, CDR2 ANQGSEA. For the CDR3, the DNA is TGCAGCGTTGGTAGCGGGGCCTACAATGAGCAGTTCTTC. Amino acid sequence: CSVGSGAYNEQFF.

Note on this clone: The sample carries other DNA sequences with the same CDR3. The CDR3 DNA reads as TGTGCCAGCAGCCCTACAGGAACCTACGAGCAGTACTTC. This sequence encodes CASSPTGTYEQYF. This rearrangement joins TRBV5-5 to TRBJ2-7; weak D call: TRBD1 (5 bases). CDR1 SGHKS and CDR2 YYEKEE come from the germline V gene (reference sequence). The CDR3 totals 13 residues. V lost 4 bases to trimming and J lost 2 bases, with 10 bases between them.

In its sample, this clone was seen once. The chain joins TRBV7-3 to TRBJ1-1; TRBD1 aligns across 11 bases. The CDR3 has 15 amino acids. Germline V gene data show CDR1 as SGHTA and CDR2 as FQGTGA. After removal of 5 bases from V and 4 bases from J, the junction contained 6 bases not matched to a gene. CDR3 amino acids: CASSPGTGGFTEAFF. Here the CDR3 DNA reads TGTGCCAGCAGCCCGGGGACAGGGGGATTCACTGAAGCTTTCTTT.

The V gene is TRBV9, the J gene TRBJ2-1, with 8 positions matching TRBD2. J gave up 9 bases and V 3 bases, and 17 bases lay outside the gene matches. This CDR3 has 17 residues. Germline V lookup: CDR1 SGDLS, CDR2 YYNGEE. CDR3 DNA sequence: TGTGCCAGCAGCGCCCGCCTCTCCGGGGGGGGCCTTGGTGAGCAGTTCTTC. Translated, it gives CASSARLSGGGLGEQFF.

The CDR3 loop is CASSSDRAPYNEQFF. The CDR3 coding sequence is TGTGCCAGCAGCAGTGACAGGGCCCCCTACAATGAGCAGTTCTTC. This chain connects TRBV7-2 to TRBJ2-1, with 7 positions matching TRBD1. Germline V lookup: CDR1 SGHTA, CDR2 FQGNSA. This CDR3 is built from 15 residues. Trimming cost V 5 bases and J 2 bases; bases outside gene matches: 6. The full variable domain, with the rest looked up from reference TRBV7-2 and TRBJ2-1, is GAGVSQSPSNKVTEKGKDVELRCDPISGHTALYWYRQSLGQGLEFLIYFQGNSAPDKSGLPSDRFSAERTGGSVSTLTIQRTQQEDSAVYLCASSSDRAPYNEQFFGPGTRLTVL.

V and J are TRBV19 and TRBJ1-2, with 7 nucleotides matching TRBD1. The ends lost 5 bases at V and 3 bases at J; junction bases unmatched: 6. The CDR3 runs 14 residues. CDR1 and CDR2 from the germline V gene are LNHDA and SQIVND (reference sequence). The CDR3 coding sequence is TGTGCCAGTAGTGGGGGCAGGGGGGACTATGGCTACACCTTC. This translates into CASSGGRGDYGYTF.

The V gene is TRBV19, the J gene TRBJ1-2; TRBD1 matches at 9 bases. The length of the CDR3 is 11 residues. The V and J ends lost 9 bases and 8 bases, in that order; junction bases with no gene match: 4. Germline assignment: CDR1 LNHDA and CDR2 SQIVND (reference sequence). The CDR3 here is CARGTGQGYTF. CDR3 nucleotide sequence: TGTGCCAGAGGGACAGGGCAAGGCTACACCTTC.

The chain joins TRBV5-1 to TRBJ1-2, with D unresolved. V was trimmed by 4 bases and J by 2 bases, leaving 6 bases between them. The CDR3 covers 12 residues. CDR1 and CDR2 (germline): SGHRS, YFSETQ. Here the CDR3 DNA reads TGCGCCAGCAGCGAGAGAAACTATGGCTACACCTTC. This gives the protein CASSERNYGYTF.

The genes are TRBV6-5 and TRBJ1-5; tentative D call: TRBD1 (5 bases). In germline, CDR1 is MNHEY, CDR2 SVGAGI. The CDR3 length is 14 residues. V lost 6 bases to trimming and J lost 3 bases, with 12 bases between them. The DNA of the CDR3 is TGTGCCAGCAGAAGCGGGGGATCCAATCAGCCCCAGCATTTT. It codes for CASRSGGSNQPQHF.

The CDR3 DNA reads as TGCAGCGTTGAAAAGTATACTAGCACAGATACGCAGTATTTT. This codes for CSVEKYTSTDTQYF. The chain recombines TRBV29-1 with TRBJ2-3, with unresolved D. The CDR3 covers 14 residues. The ends were cut back, 2 bases at V and 0 bases at J, with 9 bases in the middle. From germline, CDR1 is SQVTM and CDR2 ANQGSEA.

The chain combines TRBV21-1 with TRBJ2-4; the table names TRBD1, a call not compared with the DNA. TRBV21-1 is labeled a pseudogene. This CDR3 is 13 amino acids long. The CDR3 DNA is TGTGCCAGCAGGAAGGACAGGGTCTGCATTCAGTACTTC. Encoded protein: CASRKDRVCIQYF.

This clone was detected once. In DNA, the CDR3 is TGTGCCAGCAGCAAAAAAATATTGTTCGCTGAAGCTTTCTTT. This translates into CASSKKILFAEAFF. The genes are TRBV21-1 and TRBJ1-1. TRBV21-1 has pseudogene status. The CDR3 runs 14 residues.